Listed below are T cell receptor beta chains from one sample, sequenced in a study of persistence of HIV-infected CD4 T cells. Using immunoSEQ multiplex PCR, the repertoire was profiled, and TCRdb retains in-frame clones only, with some absent. The table records about 40,000 clones, approximately 80% of them present only once. Antigens for these TCRs are unknown. Sequencing used CD4+ T cells sorted from PBMCs after 18-hour stimulation, obtained from a patient who received antiretroviral therapy. The receptors derive from an adult man with HIV who was CMV-seropositive. The CDR3 runs from the conserved cysteine through the conserved F or W. Each record gives: D gene, V gene, CDR3 protein. A D gene is named only where the DNA matches it firmly.

.	TRBV7-9	CASSRGVSGNTIYF
TRBD1	TRBV2	CASKSSGGSYNEQFF
.	TRBV30	CAWRQGYEQYF
.	TRBV7-9	CASSAGYNEQFF
.	TRBV20-1	CSAWTGYEQYF
.	TRBV19	CASSNWETQYF
TRBD1	TRBV19	CATSFSEGAVGETQYF
TRBD1	TRBV6-2/TRBV6-3	CASSDRDGRHF
TRBD2	TRBV19	CACSGGLAGGIAKNIQYF
.	TRBV20-1	CSASGGRETQYF
TRBD2	TRBV19	CASSKSGSSYNEQFF
TRBD1	TRBV6-5	CASTQRDRGRDTQYF
TRBD2	TRBV7-9	CASSLTSGGFTNYQETQYF
.	TRBV3-1/TRBV3-2	CASSQFGDYGYTF
TRBD1	TRBV7-6	CASSLIQGYNEQFF
.	TRBV4-1	CASSLGTLTSYEQYF
TRBD1	TRBV10-3	CAISESRTGRNEQFF
.	TRBV10-2	CASMRGIDTEAFF
TRBD1	TRBV5-1	CASSYDRGTEAFF
.	TRBV4-1	CASSPGITTNEKLFF
TRBD1	TRBV10-3	CAISEYPGQNYEQYF